The 17 T cell receptor beta chains listed next were all sequenced from one sample in a study of control samples from healthy donors and cancer patients. This table comes from immunoSEQ multiplex PCR, and its TCRdb copy is limited to in-frame clones, with some not included. The data contain 90,000 to 130,000 clones, approximately 84% of them singletons. Sequencing was performed on blood. The receptors shown here come from a man aged 18 to 29 in good health.

The chain joins TRBV13 to TRBJ2-3, with D perhaps matching TRBD1 or TRBD2 (5 bases each). Germline values: CDR1 PRHDT, CDR2 FYEKMQ (reference sequence). The CDR3 is made up of 16 amino acids. V shed 0 bases and J shed 0 bases, with 10 bases lying between them. The CDR3 reads CASSLGSGSSTDTQYF. CDR3 nucleotides: TGTGCCAGCAGCTTAGGATCAGGGAGTAGCACAGATACGCAGTATTTT.

This chain joins TRBV20-1 and TRBJ1-5; 7 nucleotides match TRBD1. The CDR3 sequence is 15 residues long. The V gene's germline CDR1 is DFQATT and CDR2 SNEGSKA (reference sequence). The V segment lost 3 bases and the J segment 4 bases; nucleotides outside the gene matches: 9. CDR3 in amino acids: CSASMVQGINQPQHF. The CDR3, as DNA: TGCAGTGCTAGTATGGTACAGGGGATTAATCAGCCCCAGCATTTT.

The chain couples TRBV29-1 to TRBJ1-6, with 9 positions matching TRBD1. The germline V gene has CDR1 SQVTM and CDR2 ANQGSEA. The CDR3 spans 14 residues. Trimming at V came to 6 bases and at J to 5 bases, leaving 5 bases not matched to a gene. The DNA of the CDR3 is TGCAGCGTAGGGACAGGGTTAGATAATTCACCCCTCCACTTT. Translation: CSVGTGLDNSPLHF.

V and J are TRBV28 and TRBJ1-3, with 8 bases matching TRBD1. CDR1 is MDHEN and CDR2 is SYDVKM in the germline V gene. This CDR3 spans 14 amino acids. Losses at the gene ends were 2 bases for V and 7 bases for J; bases not matched to a gene: 4. The CDR3 region has the DNA TGTGCCAGCAGTTTAAGACAGGGGAGGAACACCATATATTTT. Its protein product is CASSLRQGRNTIYF.

This rearrangement joins TRBV3-1 (or the pseudogene TRBV3-2) to TRBJ2-3; TRBD2 matches at 11 bases. Germline V gene sequence: CDR1 LGHDT, CDR2 YNNKEL (reference sequence). The CDR3 extends over 17 amino acids. The ends lost 4 bases at V and 2 bases at J; junction bases unmatched: 8. This CDR3 reads CASSRLVSGGATDTQYF. CDR3 coding DNA: TGTGCCAGCAGCCGCCTCGTTAGCGGGGGGGCCACAGATACGCAGTATTTT.

As to this clone: The sample carries other DNA sequences with the same CDR3. The chain combines TRBV7-2 with TRBJ1-1, with D perhaps matching TRBD1 (5 bases). Germline V lookup: CDR1 SGHTA, CDR2 FQGNSA. This CDR3 comprises 14 residues. Trimming took off 1 base at V and 2 bases at J, with 8 bases between the two ends. CDR3 in DNA: TGTGCCAGCAGCTTAGTTGGGGGTAACACTGAAGCTTTCTTT. Protein sequence: CASSLVGGNTEAFF. The whole variable domain, filled in from reference TRBV7-2 and TRBJ1-1, reads GAGVSQSPSNKVTEKGKDVELRCDPISGHTALYWYRQSLGQGLEFLIYFQGNSAPDKSGLPSDRFSAERTGGSVSTLTIQRTQQEDSAVYLCASSLVGGNTEAFFGQGTRLTVV.

This clone was recorded a few times. V and J are TRBV19 and TRBJ1-1, with unresolved D. This CDR3 contains 14 residues. The germline V gene encodes CDR1 LNHDA and CDR2 SQIVND (reference sequence). The V and J ends lost 1 base and 4 bases respectively, with 10 bases between them. CDR3 protein: CASSIGGRVTEAFF. In DNA, the CDR3 is TGTGCCAGTAGTATAGGAGGGAGGGTCACTGAAGCTTTCTTT. The variable domain in full, with the rest retrieved from reference TRBV19 and TRBJ1-1, is DGGITQSPKYLFRKEGQNVTLSCEQNLNHDAMYWYRQDPGQGLRLIYYSQIVNDFQKGDIAEGYSVSREKKESFPLTVTSAQKNPTAFYLCASSIGGRVTEAFFGQGTRLTVV.

The rearrangement uses TRBV4-2 and TRBJ1-4; D is uncertain. V lost 7 bases and J lost 5, with 14 bases in between. Germline V gene data show CDR1 as LGHNA and CDR2 as YNFKEQ. This CDR3 region has 14 residues. The CDR3 DNA reads as TGTGCCAGCACCTCGGCAGGTTGGAATGAAAAACTGTTTTTT. Amino acids: CASTSAGWNEKLFF.

This chain connects TRBV24-1 to TRBJ2-1; the match to TRBD2 covers 13 bases. CDR1 and CDR2 (germline): KGHDR, SFDVKD. V gave up 5 bases and J gave up 6 bases; unmatched junction bases: 12. CDR3 size: 18 residues. For the CDR3, the DNA is TGTGCCACCAGTGCAGCAGGGGGACTAGCGGGACCCCCCAATGAGCAGTTCTTC. It translates to CATSAAGGLAGPPNEQFF.

In this sample, this clone turned up once. The rearrangement joins TRBV19 to TRBJ2-1; possible D gene TRBD2, 5 bases. This CDR3 spans 17 amino acids. V lost 5 bases, J lost 0 bases, and 17 bases lay in between. The germline V gene has CDR1 LNHDA and CDR2 SQIVND (reference sequence). This CDR3 is CASSGDGLLYSYNEQFF. CDR3 in DNA: TGTGCCAGTAGTGGTGACGGACTGCTATACTCCTACAATGAGCAGTTCTTC.

V and J are TRBV9 and TRBJ2-7; D is possibly TRBD1 or TRBD2 (5 bases each). Trimming took 6 bases from V and 0 from J, leaving 13 bases between them. CDR1 and CDR2 from the germline V gene are SGDLS and YYNGEE. The CDR3 totals 14 residues. CDR3 in DNA: TGTGCCAGCACACCCGGGGCCGACTCCTACGAGCAGTACTTC. It encodes CASTPGADSYEQYF.

The rearrangement uses TRBV3-1 (or the pseudogene TRBV3-2) and TRBJ2-1; TRBD1 matches 7 bases. Losses at the gene ends were 4 bases for V and 6 bases for J; bases not matched to a gene: 3. The CDR3 runs 13 residues. The germline CDR1 and CDR2 sequences are LGHDT and YNNKEL (reference sequence). This CDR3 is CASSRDSPNEQFF. The CDR3 bases are TGTGCCAGCAGCCGGGACAGCCCCAATGAGCAGTTCTTC.

This clone was observed once. The chain is built from TRBV29-1 and TRBJ1-2, with TRBD1 identical over 8 bases. V shed 2 bases and J 1 base; nucleotides not matched to a gene: 12. Germline V gene lookup returns CDR1 SQVTM and CDR2 ANQGSEA. The CDR3 consists of 17 residues. The CDR3 here is CSVELTPGTGVNYGYTF. In nucleotides, the CDR3 is TGCAGCGTTGAACTTACCCCCGGGACAGGAGTTAACTATGGCTACACCTTC.

This clone showed up just a few times. The chain recombines TRBV7-8 with TRBJ2-5; 8 bases agree with TRBD2. There are 14 residues in the CDR3. With 3 bases clipped from V and 5 bases from J, the junction kept 5 bases outside the gene matches. The germline gives CDR1 SGHVS, CDR2 FQNEAQ. The CDR3 here is CASSFRGGGETQYF. CDR3 nucleotide sequence: TGTGCCAGCAGCTTCCGGGGGGGCGGGGAGACCCAGTACTTC.

This chain joins TRBV6-5 and TRBJ1-2; no definite D call. The CDR3 extends over 13 amino acids. Trimming pared 6 bases from V and 5 bases from J, leaving 13 bases between. Per germline, CDR1 MNHEY and CDR2 SVGAGI. CDR3 bases: TGTGCCAGCAGCATCACCCGCGCATATGGCTACACCTTC. This sequence encodes CASSITRAYGYTF.

The rearrangement joins TRBV19 to TRBJ2-1, with D possibly matching TRBD2 (6 bases). The CDR3 has 17 amino acids. CDR1 and CDR2 (germline): LNHDA, SQIVND (reference sequence). The ends were cut back, 5 bases at V and 4 bases at J, with 21 bases in the middle. The CDR3 region has the DNA TGTGCCAGTAGTCCCGGGTCGGGGCGGGGAACGTACAATGAGCAGTTCTTC. It encodes CASSPGSGRGTYNEQFF.

V gene TRBV6-2 or TRBV6-3 combines with J gene TRBJ1-6; no clear D gene. This CDR3 spans 15 amino acids. CDR1 is MNHEY, CDR2 SVGEGT, per germline. Trimming took 0 bases from V and 7 from J, leaving 10 bases between them. The CDR3 here is CASSYSMEQNSPLHF. CDR3 bases: TGTGCCAGCAGTTACTCGATGGAGCAAAATTCACCCCTCCACTTT.